This TCR beta chain emerged from a study of blood T cells in healthy people across ages. This clonotype was detected a few times. Its cognate antigen is unknown. The CDR3 has 13 residues. The germline CDR1 and CDR2 sequences are SGHDN and FVKESK. Trimming stripped 0 bases from V and 2 bases from J, with 4 bases between. PBMCs numbering at least 6.5 million were isolated per sample. The extraction recovered at least 5.5 micrograms of total RNA per sample. Study conclusions and caveats: More naive CD4+ cells and higher diversity marked long-lived donors relative to aged donors. The unknown donor CMV status may have confounded expanded clonotype changes.

A second 7 to 11 cycle PCR used barcoded and J-beta primers. TCRdb recomputed calls from the 5' RACE reads with MiXCR, one row per CDR3 protein. This sample has more than 650,000 distinct CDR3 sequences; about 48% occur once, and the top ten carry around 40%. This chain uses TRBV14 with TRBJ1-2; no definite D call. The sequence came from an elderly man in good health. The sample was blood. The CDR3 loop reads CASSQEVNYGYTF. CDR3 sequence (DNA): TGTGCCAGCAGCCAAGAGGTCAACTATGGCTACACCTTC.